One sample yielded the 6 T cell receptor beta chains listed below, sequenced in a study of cytomegalovirus exposure and HLA in healthy donors. A multiplex PCR was run with 60 Vbeta primers and 13 Jbeta primers. Assay used: immunoSEQ multiplex PCR; TCRdb lists only in-frame clones, some missing. In the table there are 150,000 to 200,000 clones, 80% of which are singletons. Material for sequencing was PBMCs. These receptor sequences come from a woman aged 40 to 50 in good health and CMV-seronegative.

As regards this clone: Other DNA sequences of this sample code for an identical CDR3. The chain combines TRBV18 with TRBJ2-1; 11 nucleotides match TRBD2. There are 14 residues in the CDR3. The ends lost 3 bases at V and 6 bases at J; junction bases unmatched: 1. In germline, CDR1 is KGHSH, CDR2 LQKENI. For the CDR3, the DNA is TGTGCCAGCTCACCCGGACTAGCGGGCAATGAGCAGTTCTTC. Its translation is CASSPGLAGNEQFF.

V and J are TRBV5-1 and TRBJ2-2; 8 bases map to TRBD1. Germline V lookup: CDR1 SGHRS, CDR2 YFSETQ. The CDR3 sequence is 14 residues long. Trimming cost V 4 bases and J 7 bases; bases outside gene matches: 6. The CDR3 sequence: CASSPDREIGELFF. CDR3 bases: TGCGCCAGCAGCCCGGACAGGGAAATCGGGGAGCTGTTTTTT.

The chain uses TRBV11-3 and TRBJ1-1, with a tentative D call TRBD1 (6 bases). This CDR3 is built from 16 residues. V shed 4 bases and J shed 4 bases, with 19 bases lying between them. Germline lookup yields CDR1 SGHNT and CDR2 YENEEA. CDR3 DNA sequence: TGTGCCAGCAGCTCCTACCTCCGGGCAGGGGCCACTGAAGCTTTCTTT. It is translated as CASSSYLRAGATEAFF.

The J gene is TRBJ1-2, the V gene TRBV5-1; TRBD1 agrees at 8 bases. Germline CDR1 and CDR2: SGHRS and YFSETQ. This CDR3 region has 16 residues. The junction had 8 bases not matched to a gene; V was cut back by 0 bases and J by 4 bases. For the CDR3, the DNA is TGCGCCAGCAGCTTGGGGCCGGGACAGGAGAGCTATGGCTACACCTTC. It yields the protein CASSLGPGQESYGYTF.

The CDR3 here is CASSQDRGVNTGELFF. In DNA, the CDR3 is TGCGCCAGCAGCCAAGATCGGGGGGTGAATACCGGGGAGCTGTTTTTT. J is TRBJ2-2 and V is TRBV4-3, with 7 bases lining up with TRBD2. Germline CDR1 and CDR2: LGHNA and YSLEER. The ends lost 0 bases at V and 5 bases at J; junction bases unmatched: 6. There are 16 residues in the CDR3.

This clone appeared a few times. The rearrangement links TRBV2 to TRBJ1-1; D unclear. V was clipped by 6 bases and J by 4 bases, with 15 bases between them. The CDR3 has 14 residues. Germline assignment: CDR1 SNHLY and CDR2 FYNNEI. The DNA of the CDR3 is TGTGCCAGCAGCGAGGCGGGGAGAGCCACTGAAGCTTTCTTT. The encoded protein is CASSEAGRATEAFF.